This T cell receptor beta chain was captured in a study of blood T cells in healthy people across ages. Together with a sample-barcoded 5' primer, a J-beta primer mix was included in a second PCR lasting about 6 to 11 cycles. One entry per CDR3 protein, called by TCRdb with MiXCR from the 5' RACE reads. The sample carries about 1,000,000 distinct CDR3 sequences, under 45% recorded once. This CDR3 region has 15 residues. J lost 4 bases, V lost 5 bases, and 8 bases had no gene match. CDR1 LGHNA and CDR2 YNFKEQ come from the germline V gene. This clonotype was found a few times. This chain connects TRBV4-2 to TRBJ1-2, with 9 positions matching TRBD1. The receptor's source is a woman in her sixties in good health. The sequenced material came from blood. The CDR3: CASSTRQGVGYGYTF. The CDR3 DNA follows: TGTGCCAGCAGCACAAGACAGGGGGTAGGCTATGGCTACACCTTC.